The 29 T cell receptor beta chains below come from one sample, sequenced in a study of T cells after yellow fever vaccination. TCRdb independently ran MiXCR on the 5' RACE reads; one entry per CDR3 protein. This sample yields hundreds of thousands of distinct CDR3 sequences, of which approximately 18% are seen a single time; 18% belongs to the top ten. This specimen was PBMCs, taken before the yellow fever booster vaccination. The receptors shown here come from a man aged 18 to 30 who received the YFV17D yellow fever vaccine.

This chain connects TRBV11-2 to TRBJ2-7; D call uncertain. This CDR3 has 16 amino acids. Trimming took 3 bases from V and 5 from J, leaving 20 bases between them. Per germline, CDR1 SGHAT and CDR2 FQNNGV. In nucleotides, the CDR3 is TGTGCCAGCAGCTTGCCCCCCAAGGACCTTCGGGACGAGCAGTACTTC. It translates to CASSLPPKDLRDEQYF.

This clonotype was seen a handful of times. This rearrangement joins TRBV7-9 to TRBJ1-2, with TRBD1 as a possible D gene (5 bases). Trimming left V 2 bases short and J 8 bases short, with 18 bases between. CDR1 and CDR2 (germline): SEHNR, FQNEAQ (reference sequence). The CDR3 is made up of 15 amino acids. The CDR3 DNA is TGTGCCAGCAGCTTAAGCCCCGGGGGGAGTGACGGCTACACCTTC. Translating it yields CASSLSPGGSDGYTF.

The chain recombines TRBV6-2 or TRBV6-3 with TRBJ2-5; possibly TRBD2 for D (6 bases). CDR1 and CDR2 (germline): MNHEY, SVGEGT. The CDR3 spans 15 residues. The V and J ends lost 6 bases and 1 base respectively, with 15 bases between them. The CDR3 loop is CASRGLKILQETQYF. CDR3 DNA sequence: TGTGCCAGCAGAGGACTAAAAATACTCCAAGAGACCCAGTACTTC.

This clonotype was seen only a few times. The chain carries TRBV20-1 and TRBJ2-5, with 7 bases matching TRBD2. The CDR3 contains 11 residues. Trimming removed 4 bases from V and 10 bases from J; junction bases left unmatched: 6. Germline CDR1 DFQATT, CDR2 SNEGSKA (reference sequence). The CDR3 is CSATRSGGQYF. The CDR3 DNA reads TGCAGTGCTACGAGGTCGGGGGGCCAGTACTTC.

CDR3 region: CASSLAGPGSNSPLHF. The CDR3, as DNA: TGTGCCAGCAGTTTAGCTGGCCCAGGGTCTAATTCACCCCTCCACTTT. The chain links TRBV12-3 or TRBV12-4 to TRBJ1-6; maybe TRBD1 (5 bases). The CDR3 totals 16 residues. Trimming cost V 0 bases and J 6 bases, with 12 bases left between them.

The CDR3 loop reads CASSQTSGVTDTQYF. CDR3 coding DNA: TGTGCCAGCAGCCAAACTAGCGGGGTAACAGATACGCAGTATTTT. The V gene is TRBV3-1, the J gene TRBJ2-3, with 10 positions matching TRBD2. CDR1 is LGHDT, CDR2 YNNKEL, per germline (reference sequence). CDR3 length: 15 amino acids. V shed 2 bases and J 3 bases; nucleotides not matched to a gene: 2.

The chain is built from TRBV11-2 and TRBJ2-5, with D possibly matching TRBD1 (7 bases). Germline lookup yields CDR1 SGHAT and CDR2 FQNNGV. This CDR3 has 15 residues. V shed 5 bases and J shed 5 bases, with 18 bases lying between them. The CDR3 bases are TGTGCCAGCAGCCGTCAGGGGGGTACGGGGGAGACCCAGTACTTC. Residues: CASSRQGGTGETQYF.

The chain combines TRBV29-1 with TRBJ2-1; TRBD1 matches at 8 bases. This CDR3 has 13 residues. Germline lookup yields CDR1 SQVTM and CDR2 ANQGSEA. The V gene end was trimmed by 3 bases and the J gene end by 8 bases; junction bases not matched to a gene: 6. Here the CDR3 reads CSVEETGVDEQFF. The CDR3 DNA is TGCAGCGTTGAGGAGACAGGGGTTGATGAGCAGTTCTTC.

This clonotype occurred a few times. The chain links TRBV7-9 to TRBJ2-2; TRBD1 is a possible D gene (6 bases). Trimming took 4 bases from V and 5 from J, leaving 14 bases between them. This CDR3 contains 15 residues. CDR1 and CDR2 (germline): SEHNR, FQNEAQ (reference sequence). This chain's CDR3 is CASSSPIQGTGELFF. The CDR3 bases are TGTGCCAGCAGCTCTCCAATTCAGGGGACCGGGGAGCTGTTTTTT.

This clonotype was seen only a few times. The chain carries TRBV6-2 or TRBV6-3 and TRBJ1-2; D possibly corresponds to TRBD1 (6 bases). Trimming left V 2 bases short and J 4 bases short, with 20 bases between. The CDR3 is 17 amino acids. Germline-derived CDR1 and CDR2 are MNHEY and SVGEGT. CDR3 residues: CASSYQQDRPEIYGYTF. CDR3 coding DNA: TGTGCCAGCAGTTACCAACAAGACAGGCCAGAGATCTATGGCTACACCTTC.

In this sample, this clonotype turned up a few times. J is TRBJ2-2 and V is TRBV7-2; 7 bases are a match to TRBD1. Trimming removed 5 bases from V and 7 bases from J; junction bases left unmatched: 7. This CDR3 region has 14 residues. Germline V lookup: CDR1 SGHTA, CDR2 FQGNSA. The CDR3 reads CASSPGQGDGELFF. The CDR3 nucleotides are TGTGCCAGCAGCCCCGGTCAGGGGGACGGGGAGCTGTTTTTT.

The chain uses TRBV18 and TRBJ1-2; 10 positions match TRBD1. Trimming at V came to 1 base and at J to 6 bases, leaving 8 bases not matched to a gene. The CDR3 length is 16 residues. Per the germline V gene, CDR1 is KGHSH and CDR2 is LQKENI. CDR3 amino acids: CASSPRYGTGEDGYTF. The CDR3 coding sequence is TGTGCCAGCTCACCACGCTACGGGACAGGGGAAGATGGCTACACCTTC.

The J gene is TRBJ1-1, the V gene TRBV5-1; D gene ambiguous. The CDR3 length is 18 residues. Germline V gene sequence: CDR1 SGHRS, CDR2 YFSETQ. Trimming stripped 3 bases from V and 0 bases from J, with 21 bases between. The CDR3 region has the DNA TGCGCCAGCAGCTCGAGCGGTATGAGCAGAAGTTTGAACACTGAAGCTTTCTTT. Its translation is CASSSSGMSRSLNTEAFF.

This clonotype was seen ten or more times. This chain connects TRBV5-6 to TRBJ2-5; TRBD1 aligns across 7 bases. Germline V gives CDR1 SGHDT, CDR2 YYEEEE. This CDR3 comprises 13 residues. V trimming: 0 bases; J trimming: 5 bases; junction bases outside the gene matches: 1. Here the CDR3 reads CASSLEQGETQYF. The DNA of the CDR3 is TGTGCCAGCAGCTTGGAACAGGGGGAGACCCAGTACTTC.

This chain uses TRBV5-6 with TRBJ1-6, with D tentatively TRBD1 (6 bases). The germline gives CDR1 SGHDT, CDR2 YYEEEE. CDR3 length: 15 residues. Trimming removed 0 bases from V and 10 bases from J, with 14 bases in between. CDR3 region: CASSLGRTGRSPLHF. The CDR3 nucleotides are TGTGCCAGCAGCTTGGGAAGAACAGGGAGGTCACCCCTCCACTTT.

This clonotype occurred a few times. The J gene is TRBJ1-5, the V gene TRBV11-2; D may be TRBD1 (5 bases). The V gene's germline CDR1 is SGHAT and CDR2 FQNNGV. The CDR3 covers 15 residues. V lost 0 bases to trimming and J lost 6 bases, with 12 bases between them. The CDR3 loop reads CASSLEGVGGQPQHF. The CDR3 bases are TGTGCCAGCAGCTTAGAGGGGGTTGGCGGTCAGCCCCAGCATTTT.

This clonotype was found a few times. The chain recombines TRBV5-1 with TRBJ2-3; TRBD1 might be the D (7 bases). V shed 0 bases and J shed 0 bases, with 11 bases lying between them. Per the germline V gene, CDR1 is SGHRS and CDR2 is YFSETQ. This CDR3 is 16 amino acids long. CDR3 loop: CASSLGQGLSTDTQYF. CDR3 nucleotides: TGCGCCAGCAGCTTGGGACAGGGACTTAGCACAGATACGCAGTATTTT.

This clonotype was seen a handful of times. CDR3 nucleotides: TGCGCCAGCGCGCCCGGGGTCTCCAACACTGAAGCTTTCTTT. The encoded protein is CASAPGVSNTEAFF. J is TRBJ1-1 and V is TRBV4-3; D is unresolved. The germline V gene encodes CDR1 LGHNA and CDR2 YSLEER. CDR3 size: 14 residues. Trimming stripped 8 bases from V and 2 bases from J, with 15 bases between.

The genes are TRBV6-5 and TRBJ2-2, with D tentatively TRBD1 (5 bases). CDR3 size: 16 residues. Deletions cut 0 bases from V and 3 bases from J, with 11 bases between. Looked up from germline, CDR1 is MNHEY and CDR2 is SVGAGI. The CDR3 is CASSYSMGPDTGELFF. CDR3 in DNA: TGTGCCAGCAGTTACTCGATGGGGCCGGACACCGGGGAGCTGTTTTTT.

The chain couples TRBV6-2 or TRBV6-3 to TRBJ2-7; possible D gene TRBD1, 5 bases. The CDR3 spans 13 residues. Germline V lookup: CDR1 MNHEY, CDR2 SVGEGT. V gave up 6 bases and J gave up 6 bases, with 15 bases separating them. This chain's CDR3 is CASSLTGPGEQYV. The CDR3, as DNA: TGTGCCAGCAGCCTCACAGGTCCCGGCGAGCAGTACGTC.

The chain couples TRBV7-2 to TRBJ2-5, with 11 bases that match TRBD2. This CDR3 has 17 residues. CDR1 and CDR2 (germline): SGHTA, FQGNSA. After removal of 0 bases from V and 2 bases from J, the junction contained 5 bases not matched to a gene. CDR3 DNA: TGTGCCAGCAGCTTAGCGTTTAGCGGGGGGGCGCAAGAGACCCAGTACTTC. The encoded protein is CASSLAFSGGAQETQYF.

The chain's CDR3 is CASSHGLAGNTGELFF. CDR3 nucleotides: TGTGCCAGCTCACACGGACTAGCGGGTAACACCGGGGAGCTGTTTTTT. V gene TRBV18 combines with J gene TRBJ2-2, with 11 bases aligning to TRBD2. This CDR3 has 16 residues. Unmatched junction bases numbered 3, after V lost 4 bases and J lost 2 bases. The germline V gene encodes CDR1 KGHSH and CDR2 LQKENI.

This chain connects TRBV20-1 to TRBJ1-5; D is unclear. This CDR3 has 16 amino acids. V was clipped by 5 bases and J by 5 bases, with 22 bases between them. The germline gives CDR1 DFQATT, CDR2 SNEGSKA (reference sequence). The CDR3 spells CSAPKDVGDRHQPQHF. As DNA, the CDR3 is TGCAGTGCTCCCAAAGACGTCGGGGATAGACATCAGCCCCAGCATTTT.

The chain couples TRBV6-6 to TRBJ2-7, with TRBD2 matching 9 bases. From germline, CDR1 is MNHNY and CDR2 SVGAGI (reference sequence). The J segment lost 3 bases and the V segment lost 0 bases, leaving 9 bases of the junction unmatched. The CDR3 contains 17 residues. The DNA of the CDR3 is TGTGCCAGCAGTTACTCCCGGGAGGAGCGGGGGGACTACGAGCAGTACGTC. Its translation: CASSYSREERGDYEQYV.

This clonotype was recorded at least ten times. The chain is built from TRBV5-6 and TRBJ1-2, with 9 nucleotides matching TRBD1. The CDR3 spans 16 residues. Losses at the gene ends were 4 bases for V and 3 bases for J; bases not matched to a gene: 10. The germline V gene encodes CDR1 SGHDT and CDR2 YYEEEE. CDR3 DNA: TGTGCCAGCAGCCCCCCCCTTACAGGGGGCTACTATGGCTACACCTTC. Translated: CASSPPLTGGYYGYTF.

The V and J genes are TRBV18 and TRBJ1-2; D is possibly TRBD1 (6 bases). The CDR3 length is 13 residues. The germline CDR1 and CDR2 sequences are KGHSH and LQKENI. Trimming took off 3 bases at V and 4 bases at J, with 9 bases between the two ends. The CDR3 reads CASSPGTIYGYTF. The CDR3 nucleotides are TGTGCCAGCTCACCCGGGACAATCTATGGCTACACCTTC.

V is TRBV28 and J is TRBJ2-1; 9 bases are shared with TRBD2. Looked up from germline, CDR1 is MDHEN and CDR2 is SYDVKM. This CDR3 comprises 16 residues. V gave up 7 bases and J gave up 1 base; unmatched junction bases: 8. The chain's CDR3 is CASKGASGNSYNEQFF. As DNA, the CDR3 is TGTGCCAGCAAGGGGGCTAGCGGGAATTCCTACAATGAGCAGTTCTTC.

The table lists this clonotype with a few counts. CDR3 DNA sequence: TGTGCCAGCAGCCCCGCAGGGAGAGGGGTGAATTCACCCCTCCACTTT. This gives the protein CASSPAGRGVNSPLHF. V and J are TRBV7-3 and TRBJ1-6; weak D call: TRBD1 (5 bases). Trimming took off 5 bases at V and 7 bases at J, with 18 bases between the two ends. Per germline, CDR1 SGHTA and CDR2 FQGTGA. The CDR3 spans 16 residues.

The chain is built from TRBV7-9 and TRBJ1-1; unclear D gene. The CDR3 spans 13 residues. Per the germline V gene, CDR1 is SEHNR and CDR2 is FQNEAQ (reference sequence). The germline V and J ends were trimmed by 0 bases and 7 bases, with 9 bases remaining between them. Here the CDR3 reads CASSLARGYEAFF. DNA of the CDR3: TGTGCCAGCAGCTTAGCCAGAGGCTATGAAGCTTTCTTT.